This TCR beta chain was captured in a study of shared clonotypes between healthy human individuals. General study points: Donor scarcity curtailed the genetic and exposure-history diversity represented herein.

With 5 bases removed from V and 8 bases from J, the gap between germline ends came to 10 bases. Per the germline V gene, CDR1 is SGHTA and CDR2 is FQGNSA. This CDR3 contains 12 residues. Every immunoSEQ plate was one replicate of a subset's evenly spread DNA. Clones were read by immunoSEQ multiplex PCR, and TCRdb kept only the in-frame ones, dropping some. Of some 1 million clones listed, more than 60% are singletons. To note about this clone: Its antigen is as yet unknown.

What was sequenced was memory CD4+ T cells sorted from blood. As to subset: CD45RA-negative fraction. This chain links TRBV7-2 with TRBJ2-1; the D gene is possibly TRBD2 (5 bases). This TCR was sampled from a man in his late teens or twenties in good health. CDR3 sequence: CASSRTDYEQFF. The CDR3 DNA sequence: TGTGCCAGCAGCAGGACTGACTATGAGCAGTTCTTC.